This is a list of T cell receptor beta chains from one sample in a study of shared clonotypes between healthy human individuals. The method was immunoSEQ multiplex PCR; TCRdb's version includes in-frame clones alone and lacks a portion of them. Of more than 400,000 clones in the sample, more than 95% were seen once. The sample taken for sequencing was naive CD4+ T cells sorted from blood. All receptors derive from a woman in her 30s in good health. The CDR3 runs from the conserved cysteine through the conserved F or W. A D gene is named only where the DNA matches it firmly.

CDR3 length	J gene	V gene	D gene	CDR3 DNA	CDR3 protein
14	TRBJ2-3	TRBV13	NA	TGTGCCAGCAGCCGCCTCAAACTTGAAAATACGCAGTATTTT	CASSRLKLENTQYF
14	TRBJ1-4	TRBV6-1	NA	TGTGCCAGCAGCGCTCAGGGACGTAATGAAAAACTGTTTTTT	CASSAQGRNEKLFF
15	TRBJ2-5	TRBV9	TRBD2	TGTGCCAGCAGCGTATATGCGGGGGAGGGGGAGACCCAGTACTTC	CASSVYAGEGETQYF
16	TRBJ1-2	TRBV14	TRBD1	TGTGCCAGCAGCCGCCGACTTGGGACAGGCGGCTATGGCTACACCTTC	CASSRRLGTGGYGYTF
16	TRBJ2-2	TRBV5-4	NA	TGTGCCAGCAGCTTGGACCAAACTTCGAACACCGGGGAGCTGTTTTTT	CASSLDQTSNTGELFF
13	TRBJ2-7	TRBV7-6	NA	TGTGCCAGCAGCTTGGCGGGCTCCTACGAGCAGTACTTC	CASSLAGSYEQYF
15	TRBJ1-2	TRBV28	TRBD1	TGTGCCAGCAGTTTAAGGGGGCACACTAACTATGGCTACACCTTC	CASSLRGHTNYGYTF
19	TRBJ2-2	TRBV19	NA	TGTGCCAGTCGGGGCTACTTCCCCCGTGGGACCTCGAACACCGGGGAGCTGTTTTTT	CASRGYFPRGTSNTGELFF
15	TRBJ2-3	TRBV4-1	NA	TGCGCCAGCAGCCCTATGACAGATAGCACAGATACGCAGTATTTT	CASSPMTDSTDTQYF
14	TRBJ1-5	TRBV19	TRBD1	TGTGCCAGTAGTCCGACAGGGACGGGTCAGCCCCAGCATTTT	CASSPTGTGQPQHF
14	TRBJ2-5	TRBV2	NA	TGTGCCAGCAGTGAAAGACAGCTGCAAGAGACCCAGTACTTC	CASSERQLQETQYF
14	TRBJ1-2	TRBV11-2	NA	TGTGCCAGCAGCTTAGAGTCAGGGTGGGATGGCTACACCTTC	CASSLESGWDGYTF
12	TRBJ2-3	TRBV9	NA	TGTGCCAGCAGCCTAGCCGCAGATACGCAGTATTTT	CASSLAADTQYF
14	TRBJ2-1	TRBV29-1	NA	TGCAGCGCACACTCGTGGGCAACCTACAATGAGCAGTTCTTC	CSAHSWATYNEQFF
18	TRBJ2-6	TRBV5-1	NA	TGCGCCAGCAGCTTGGAACGCAGGGGTAGCTCTGGGGCCAACGTCCTGACTTTC	CASSLERRGSSGANVLTF
15	TRBJ2-4	TRBV6-5	NA	TGTGCCAGCAGTTCGGGGGTCTTAACCAAAAACATTCAGTACTTC	CASSSGVLTKNIQYF
15	TRBJ2-3	TRBV16	NA	TGTGCCAGCAGCCCTCCAGGAGCGCCCACAGATACGCAGTATTTT	CASSPPGAPTDTQYF
18	TRBJ2-1	TRBV27	NA	TGTGCCAGCAGTTTATTCCGTCCGGCGGCGAGCTCCTACAATGAGCAGTTCTTC	CASSLFRPAASSYNEQFF
14	TRBJ2-7	TRBV5-1	NA	TGCGCCAGCAGCTTGGCCTCAGGGCCCTACGAGCAGTACTTC	CASSLASGPYEQYF
15	TRBJ1-1	TRBV29-1	NA	TGCAGCGTTGACGGCGCTTATTTAGGGGGGATTGAAGCTTTCTTT	CSVDGAYLGGIEAFF
13	TRBJ2-7	TRBV5-1	NA	TGCGCCAGCAGCTTGATCGGGTCCTACGAGCAGTACTTC	CASSLIGSYEQYF
16	TRBJ2-3	TRBV11-2	TRBD2	TGTGCCAGCAGCGTTTTAGCGGGGTCGAGCAGTAATACGCAGTATTTT	CASSVLAGSSSNTQYF
17	TRBJ2-1	TRBV29-1	TRBD2	TGCAGCGTCGGACTAGCGGGGTTTGGAACCTTCTACAATGAGCAGTTCTTC	CSVGLAGFGTFYNEQFF
14	TRBJ2-7	TRBV28	TRBD1	TGTGCCAGCAGGAAACAGGGGGCATACTACGAGCAGTACTTC	CASRKQGAYYEQYF
14	TRBJ1-1	TRBV7-9	TRBD1	TGTGCCAGCAGCTCAAGGACAGGGTGGACTGAAGCTTTCTTT	CASSSRTGWTEAFF
13	TRBJ2-2	TRBV7-9	NA	TGTGCCAGCAGCTTAGTATCCACCGGGGAGCTGTTTTTT	CASSLVSTGELFF